These 27 T cell receptor beta chains share one sample of origin, sequenced in a study of PD-1 blockade in classical Hodgkin lymphoma (dated by TCRdb to 2019 to 2021). The time point label on this specimen signifies: cycle 1 day 1 (C1D1), immediately before nivolumab initiation. Every trial patient had relapsed after autologous stem cell transplantation, and cohorts A, B and C differed in prior brentuximab vedotin exposure. The library was prepared using the immunoSEQ multiplex PCR assay. TCRdb retrieved this table from immuneACCESS and kept in-frame rearrangements only. Not all clones are present; in checked studies, unresolved V genes account for under half, and no reason is known for the remainder. Within this sample are about 97,000 clones, with around four fifths of them counted one time only. 12% of the sample comes from the top ten. The starting material was peripheral blood mononuclear cells (PBMCs), obtained at baseline. The receptor set was obtained from a human donor with classical Hodgkin lymphoma.

The CDR3 sequence is CSVDSTGTGTYGYTF. CDR3 nucleotide sequence: TGCAGCGTTGACTCAACCGGGACAGGCACTTATGGCTACACCTTC. This chain joins TRBV29-1 and TRBJ1-2, with TRBD1 matching 8 bases. The CDR3 runs 15 residues. V shed 3 bases and J 5 bases; nucleotides not matched to a gene: 11. CDR1 and CDR2 from the germline V gene are SQVTM and ANQGSEA.

The chain links TRBV6-1 to TRBJ1-1; D uncertain. With 2 bases removed from V and 7 bases from J, the gap between germline ends came to 11 bases. The CDR3 extends over 13 amino acids. CDR1 MNHNS and CDR2 SASEGT come from the germline V gene. Written as DNA, the CDR3 is TGTGCCAGCAGTGAATGGCTTTATAATGAAGCTTTCTTT. This gives the protein CASSEWLYNEAFF.

This rearrangement joins TRBV18 to TRBJ2-5; 7 nucleotides line up with TRBD2. The germline V gene encodes CDR1 KGHSH and CDR2 LQKENI. The CDR3 has 14 amino acids. Unmatched junction bases numbered 10, after V lost 8 bases and J lost 4 bases. DNA for the CDR3: TGTGCCAGCACACACCGGGACTATGCAGAGACCCAGTACTTC. It translates to CASTHRDYAETQYF.

This chain joins TRBV5-4 and TRBJ2-1; no clear D. Germline V CDR1 and CDR2: SGHNT, YYREEE (reference sequence). This CDR3 contains 13 residues. The V and J ends lost 3 bases and 5 bases respectively, with 9 bases between them. Here the CDR3 DNA reads TGTGCCAGCAGCTCCGAGAATCACAATGAGCAGTTCTTC. This translates into CASSSENHNEQFF.

This clone was seen a handful of times. This sequence joins TRBV4-1 and TRBJ2-3; 10 nucleotides agree with TRBD2. The germline V gene encodes CDR1 MGHRA and CDR2 YSYEKL. This CDR3 is 17 amino acids long. V lost 0 bases, J lost 3 bases, and 6 bases stayed unmatched. This chain's CDR3 is CASSQDPGTSATDTQYF. CDR3 sequence (DNA): TGCGCCAGCAGCCAAGATCCCGGGACTAGCGCGACAGATACGCAGTATTTT.

CDR3 sequence (DNA): TGTGCCAGCAGCCAGGGCGGGACTGAAGCTTTCTTT. The encoded protein is CASSQGGTEAFF. The V and J genes are TRBV5-6 and TRBJ1-1, with a weak D call TRBD1 (5 bases). V was clipped by 4 bases and J by 5 bases, with 9 bases between them. CDR3 size: 12 residues. CDR1 and CDR2 from the germline V gene are SGHDT and YYEEEE.

The gene calls are TRBV4-1 and TRBJ2-5; 9 bases fit TRBD1. Germline assignment: CDR1 MGHRA and CDR2 YSYEKL. V dropped 0 bases and J dropped 7; count of bases not matched to a gene: 12. This CDR3 is built from 17 residues. The CDR3 nucleotides read TGCGCCAGCAGCCAAGATATCGGGACAGGGCAGGCAAGGACCCAGTACTTC. It translates to CASSQDIGTGQARTQYF.

The chain couples TRBV10-3 to TRBJ2-5, with D perhaps TRBD2 (6 bases). The CDR3 runs 14 residues. Trimming took off 10 bases at V and 0 bases at J, with 15 bases between the two ends. CDR1 is ENHRY and CDR2 is SYGVKD in the germline V gene. The chain's CDR3 is CATALWGDQETQYF. In DNA, the CDR3 is TGTGCCACCGCCCTCTGGGGGGACCAAGAGACCCAGTACTTC.

The chain recombines TRBV18 with TRBJ2-7; D gene ambiguous. V gave up 6 bases and J gave up 0 bases, with 6 bases separating them. CDR3 length: 12 amino acids. Germline CDR1 KGHSH, CDR2 LQKENI. The CDR3 is CASSDNSYEQYF. CDR3 DNA sequence: TGTGCCAGCTCCGACAACTCCTACGAGCAGTACTTC. Together with reference TRBV18 and TRBJ2-7, the CDR3 gives the full variable domain: NAGVMQNPRHLVRRRGQEARLRCSPMKGHSHVYWYRQLPEEGLKFMVYLQKENIIDESGMPKERFSAEFPKEGPSILRIQQVVRGDSAAYFCASSDNSYEQYFGPGTRLTVT.

V is TRBV30 and J is TRBJ2-7, with TRBD2 matching over 11 bases. The CDR3 runs to 16 residues. Trimming removed 2 bases from V and 0 bases from J; junction bases left unmatched: 6. Germline V lookup: CDR1 GTSNPN, CDR2 SVGIG (reference sequence). The CDR3 sequence is CAWSLGTSGVSYEQYF. The CDR3, as DNA: TGTGCCTGGAGTCTAGGGACTAGCGGCGTCTCCTACGAGCAGTACTTC. The full variable domain, with the rest looked up from reference TRBV30 and TRBJ2-7, is SQTIHQWPATLVQPVGSPLSLECTVEGTSNPNLYWYRQAAGRGLQLLFYSVGIGQISSEVPQNLSASRPQDRQFILSSKKLLLSDSGFYLCAWSLGTSGVSYEQYFGPGTRLTVT.

This chain uses TRBV6-4 with TRBJ2-7; the D gene is possibly TRBD2 (5 bases). Trimming removed 4 bases at V and 2 bases at J, with 21 bases between. The CDR3 spans 17 residues. Germline loops: CDR1 MRHNA, CDR2 SNTAGT. CDR3 sequence reads: CASSVSSRGLLPYEQYF. The CDR3 DNA sequence: TGTGCCAGCAGTGTTTCGTCTAGAGGACTTTTACCCTACGAGCAGTACTTC.

This chain uses TRBV18 with TRBJ2-2; 8 positions agree with TRBD1. Trimming cost V 4 bases and J 5 bases; bases outside gene matches: 9. The CDR3 has 16 residues. Germline loops: CDR1 KGHSH, CDR2 LQKENI. CDR3 DNA sequence: TGTGCCAGCTCACAGTATATCAACAGGGGGACCGGGGAGCTGTTTTTT. Protein: CASSQYINRGTGELFF.

This sequence joins TRBV23-1 and TRBJ2-1, with a possible D match to TRBD1 (5 bases). TRBV23-1 is labeled an ORF, and its function is uncertain. With 10 bases removed from V and 7 bases from J, the gap between germline ends came to 11 bases. CDR3 length: 11 residues. The DNA of the CDR3 is TGCGCCACCGTAAAGGGGAATGAGCAGTTCTTC. Amino acids: CATVKGNEQFF.

This chain links TRBV30 with TRBJ2-5, with TRBD2 as a possible D gene (5 bases). V dropped 2 bases and J dropped 5 bases, with 21 bases sitting between them. CDR3 length equals 16 residues. Germline V gene lookup returns CDR1 GTSNPN and CDR2 SVGIG (reference sequence). The CDR3 sequence: CAWSHSLSGFRETQYF. The CDR3 coding sequence is TGTGCCTGGAGTCACTCCCTATCGGGGTTTAGGGAGACCCAGTACTTC.

J is TRBJ2-7 and V is TRBV15; possible D gene TRBD1, 6 bases. Trimming shortened V by 3 bases and J by 1 base, and 7 bases separated the two germline ends. Germline values: CDR1 LNHNV, CDR2 YYDKDF (reference sequence). The CDR3 is 13 amino acids. The CDR3 protein is CATSRDRSYEQYF. The DNA for the CDR3 is TGTGCCACCAGCAGGGACAGATCCTACGAGCAGTACTTC.

The chain carries TRBV9 and TRBJ2-1; 7 bases match TRBD2. The V and J ends lost 2 bases and 2 bases, in that order; junction bases with no gene match: 7. This CDR3 has 16 residues. Germline V gives CDR1 SGDLS, CDR2 YYNGEE. Written as DNA, the CDR3 is TGTGCCAGCAGCGTGGGCCGGGACTACGCCTACAATGAGCAGTTCTTC. Translated, it gives CASSVGRDYAYNEQFF. Drawing the rest from reference TRBV9 and TRBJ2-1, the complete variable domain is DSGVTQTPKHLITATGQRVTLRCSPRSGDLSVYWYQQSLDQGLQFLIQYYNGEERAKGNILERFSAQQFPDLHSELNLSSLELGDSALYFCASSVGRDYAYNEQFFGPGTRLTVL.

The table lists this clone with a few counts. This chain links TRBV29-1 with TRBJ1-1; a possible D gene is TRBD1 (5 bases). Between the trimmed V and J ends, which lost 3 bases and 1 base, there was a span of 9 bases. Germline V CDR1 and CDR2: SQVTM, ANQGSEA. CDR3 size: 13 residues. CDR3 nucleotide sequence: TGCAGCGTTGATACAGGAACGAACACTGAAGCTTTCTTT. Protein: CSVDTGTNTEAFF. Filled out from reference TRBV29-1 and TRBJ1-1, the complete variable domain reads SAVISQKPSRDICQRGTSLTIQCQVDSQVTMMFWYRQQPGQSLTLIATANQGSEATYESGFVIDKFPISRPNLTFSTLTVSNMSPEDSSIYLCSVDTGTNTEAFFGQGTRLTVV.

The V gene is TRBV2, the J gene TRBJ1-2, with D hard to call. Looked up from germline, CDR1 is SNHLY and CDR2 is FYNNEI. Trimming shortened V by 4 bases and J by 3 bases, and 6 bases separated the two germline ends. This CDR3 has 12 residues. This chain's CDR3 is CASSAAYYGYTF. The CDR3 DNA sequence: TGTGCCAGCAGTGCGGCATACTATGGCTACACCTTC.

V usage is TRBV6-1 and J usage is TRBJ2-5, with D unclear. Trimming removed 0 bases from V and 5 bases from J, with 7 bases in between. CDR3 size: 13 residues. In germline, CDR1 is MNHNS, CDR2 SASEGT. The CDR3 here is CASSEALLETQYF. In DNA, the CDR3 is TGTGCCAGCAGTGAAGCGCTATTGGAGACCCAGTACTTC.

V gene TRBV19 combines with J gene TRBJ2-5, with D possibly TRBD1 on 5 matching bases. CDR3 length: 14 amino acids. The germline CDR1 and CDR2 sequences are LNHDA and SQIVND (reference sequence). Trimming removed 7 bases at V and 3 bases at J, with 15 bases between. DNA of the CDR3: TGTGCCAGTACTGATCCAGGGCCTAAAGAGACCCAGTACTTC. Translating it yields CASTDPGPKETQYF. The whole variable domain, remainder taken from reference TRBV19 and TRBJ2-5, is DGGITQSPKYLFRKEGQNVTLSCEQNLNHDAMYWYRQDPGQGLRLIYYSQIVNDFQKGDIAEGYSVSREKKESFPLTVTSAQKNPTAFYLCASTDPGPKETQYFGPGTRLLVL.

The chain links TRBV10-3 to TRBJ2-1; D uncertain. The CDR3 consists of 13 residues. Trimming left V 2 bases short and J 6 bases short, with 8 bases between. The germline V gene encodes CDR1 ENHRY and CDR2 SYGVKD. The CDR3 nucleotides read TGTGCCATCAGTGAGGGACGGTCCAATGAGCAGTTCTTC. This encodes CAISEGRSNEQFF.

The chain has TRBV10-2 and TRBJ1-5, with D possibly being TRBD1 (5 bases). V shed 2 bases and J shed 6 bases, with 11 bases lying between them. The CDR3 is 14 residues long. Germline lookup yields CDR1 WSHSY and CDR2 SAAADI. The CDR3 loop reads CASSEGQRGQPQHF. CDR3 nucleotide sequence: TGCGCCAGCAGTGAGGGGCAGAGGGGTCAGCCCCAGCATTTT.

The V gene is TRBV9, the J gene TRBJ1-3; D is ambiguous. The ends were cut back, 0 bases at V and 7 bases at J, with 11 bases in the middle. Per the germline V gene, CDR1 is SGDLS and CDR2 is YYNGEE. This CDR3 has 14 residues. In DNA form, the CDR3 reads TGTGCCAGCAGCGTAGCTGGGGTTGGGAACACCATATATTTT. Amino acids: CASSVAGVGNTIYF.

This clone was seen ten or more times. The CDR3 spells CASSHGTGSTGELFF. CDR3 DNA: TGTGCCAGCAGCCACGGGACAGGGAGCACCGGGGAGCTGTTTTTT. This sequence joins TRBV4-2 and TRBJ2-2, with 9 bases lining up with TRBD1. V lost 3 bases, J lost 4 bases, and 3 bases stayed unmatched. CDR3 length equals 15 residues. The V gene's germline CDR1 is LGHNA and CDR2 YNFKEQ.

This sequence joins TRBV2 and TRBJ1-6, with TRBD1 as a possible D gene (5 bases). Per germline, CDR1 SNHLY and CDR2 FYNNEI. The CDR3 is 14 amino acids. The germline V and J ends were trimmed by 7 bases and 8 bases, with 15 bases remaining between them. CDR3 region: CASISGRGDSPLHF. The CDR3 DNA reads TGTGCCAGCATCTCTGGCCGAGGGGATTCACCCCTCCACTTT.

In its sample, this clone was seen a few times. This chain links TRBV5-4 with TRBJ1-2, with TRBD1 as a possible D gene (5 bases). The CDR3 is 13 residues long. Germline CDR1 is SGHNT and CDR2 is YYREEE (reference sequence). Trimming removed 5 bases at V and 8 bases at J, with 16 bases between. In DNA, the CDR3 is TGTGCCAGCAGGCCCGGAGGCGGGGGAGGCTACACCTTC. It encodes CASRPGGGGGYTF.

V is TRBV19 and J is TRBJ1-3; D uncertain. Per germline, CDR1 LNHDA and CDR2 SQIVND (reference sequence). The length of the CDR3 is 13 residues. Trimming removed 10 bases at V and 0 bases at J, with 10 bases between. The CDR3 region is CATERSSGNTIYF. Here the CDR3 DNA reads TGTGCCACCGAGAGGAGCTCTGGAAACACCATATATTTT.